A few counts support the clone carrying this T cell receptor beta chain. Its antigen is undetermined. The data were taken from a study of T cells after yellow fever vaccination. On the study more broadly: SMART-Seq v4 Ultra Low Input prepared libraries from low-cell fractions.

The CDR3 has 15 amino acids. The germline V gene has CDR1 LGHNA and CDR2 YSLEER. V was clipped by 0 bases and J by 4 bases, with 10 bases between them. General observations from the study: Researchers report a weaker secondary response that nonetheless peaked faster, day 5 versus 15.

5'RACE template switching added a universal primer site and UMIs to TCR cDNA. TCRdb reprocessed the 5' RACE reads via MiXCR and lists one record per CDR3 protein. The data show a few hundred thousand distinct CDR3 sequences, with around 4.1% seen just once and approximately 24% held by the top ten. The receptor was derived from a man in his late teens or twenties who received the YFV17D yellow fever vaccine. The chain links TRBV4-3 to TRBJ1-3; no clear D gene. Here the sequenced sample was PBMCs, taken 5 days after the yellow fever booster vaccination. CDR3 sequence (DNA): TGCGCCAGCAGCCAAGAACCAACCGCGGGAAACACCATATATTTT. This translates into CASSQEPTAGNTIYF.